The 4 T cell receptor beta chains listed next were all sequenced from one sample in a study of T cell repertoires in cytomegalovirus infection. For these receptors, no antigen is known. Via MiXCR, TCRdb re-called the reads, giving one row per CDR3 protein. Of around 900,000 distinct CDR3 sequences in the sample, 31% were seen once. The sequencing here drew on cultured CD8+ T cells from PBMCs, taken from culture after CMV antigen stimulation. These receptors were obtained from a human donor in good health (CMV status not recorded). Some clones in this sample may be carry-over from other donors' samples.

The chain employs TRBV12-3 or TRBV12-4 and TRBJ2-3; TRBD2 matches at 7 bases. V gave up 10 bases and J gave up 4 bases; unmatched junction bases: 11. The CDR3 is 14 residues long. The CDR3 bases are TGTGCCATCCCCGAATCTAGCGGTTCAGATACGCAGTATTTT. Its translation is CAIPESSGSDTQYF.

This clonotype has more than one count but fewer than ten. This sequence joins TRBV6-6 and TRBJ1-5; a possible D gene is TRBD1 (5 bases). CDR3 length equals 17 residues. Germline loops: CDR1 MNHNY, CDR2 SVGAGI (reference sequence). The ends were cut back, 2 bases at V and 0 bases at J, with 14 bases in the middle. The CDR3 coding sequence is TGTGCCAGCAGTTACAGCCAGTCTAGGGGTAGCAATCAGCCCCAGCATTTT. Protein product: CASSYSQSRGSNQPQHF.

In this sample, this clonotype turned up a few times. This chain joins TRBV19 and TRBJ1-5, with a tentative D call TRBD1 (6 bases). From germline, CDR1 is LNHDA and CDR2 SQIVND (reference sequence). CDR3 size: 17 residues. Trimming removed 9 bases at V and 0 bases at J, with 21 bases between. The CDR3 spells CASSWGRRDYSNQPQHF. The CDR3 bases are TGTGCCAGCAGTTGGGGGCGCAGGGACTATAGCAATCAGCCCCAGCATTTT.

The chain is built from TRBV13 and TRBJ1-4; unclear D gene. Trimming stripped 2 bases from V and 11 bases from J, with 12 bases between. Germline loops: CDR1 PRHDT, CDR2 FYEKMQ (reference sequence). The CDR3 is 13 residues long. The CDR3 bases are TGTGCCAGCAGCTTAAAGGGTTTTGAGAAACTGTTTTTT. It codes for CASSLKGFEKLFF.